This paragraph reports one T cell receptor (beta chain). The data stem from a study of blood T cell repertoires in COVID-19. Overall study: T cells, B-cell-depleted T cells, or PBMCs supplied cDNA or gDNA.

CDR3 length equals 14 residues. Per germline, CDR1 LNHDA and CDR2 SQIVND (reference sequence). Trimming at V came to 9 bases and at J to 4 bases, leaving 11 bases not matched to a gene. Assay used: immunoSEQ multiplex PCR; TCRdb lists only in-frame clones, some missing. Here the sample spans 150,000 or so clones, roughly 79% being singletons. The chain carries TRBV19 and TRBJ1-2, with 7 positions matching TRBD1. Specimen: peripheral blood. This clonotype was obtained from a human donor with acute or convalescent COVID-19. The donor label of this sample is uncertain. In nucleotides, the CDR3 is TGTGCCAGCAAATCCAGACAGGGAGGCTATGGCTACACCTTC. Its translation is CASKSRQGGYGYTF.